This entry describes one TCR beta chain. The germline CDR1 and CDR2 sequences are WNHNN and SYGVQD (reference sequence). The V and J ends lost 6 bases and 0 bases respectively, with 6 bases between them. This CDR3 contains 13 residues. This entry belongs to a study of blood T cell repertoires in COVID-19. Study-level background: COVID-19 samples from acute and convalescent phases originated in the United States, Italy and Spain. PBMCs, B-cell-depleted T cells, or T cells were the source of the cDNA or gDNA that made up the material.

Authors' processing steps: Amplified reference gene primers provided the basis for estimating nucleated cell counts. Assay: immunoSEQ multiplex PCR; the TCRdb copy retains only in-frame clones and omits some. V and J calls and clone size are copied from that table; D and trimming were computed from the DNA. Of about 46,000 clones in the sample, more than 75% were seen once. This chain joins TRBV10-1 and TRBJ1-3; D uncertain. The sequencing sample was made of peripheral blood. The receptor comes from a man aged 45-60 years with active COVID-19. Here the CDR3 reads CASSEASGNTIYF. CDR3 sequence (DNA): TGCGCCAGCAGCGAAGCCTCTGGAAACACCATATATTTT.